This T cell receptor beta chain derives from a study of OX40 agonist ivuxolimab in advanced cancers. CDR3 length equals 13 residues. After removal of 5 bases from V and 2 bases from J, the junction contained 3 bases not matched to a gene. Germline V lookup: CDR1 SGHTA, CDR2 FQGNSA. Sequencing was performed with immunoSEQ multiplex PCR; in TCRdb, only in-frame clones are kept and a portion is missing. Of fewer than 130,000 clones listed, over 85% are singletons. This receptor was obtained from an adult with an advanced solid tumor such as melanoma, head and neck, liver or kidney cancer. The V gene is TRBV7-2, the J gene TRBJ2-7, with 7 nucleotides matching TRBD2. The sequenced sample was CD4+ or CD8+ T cells sorted from blood, obtained in a trial of the OX40 agonist ivuxolimab. CDR3 protein: CASSLGTTYEQYF. CDR3 coding DNA: TGTGCCAGCAGCCTAGGGACTACCTACGAGCAGTACTTC.